This T cell receptor beta chain emerged from a study of blood T cell repertoires in COVID-19. About the study: The United States, Italy and Spain were the sources of the acute and convalescent COVID-19 samples. Sources were T cells, B-cell-depleted T cells, or PBMCs; the material itself was cDNA or gDNA.

Original data processing: Cell counts per sample came from amplifying reference gene primers. Sequenced by immunoSEQ multiplex PCR; TCRdb stores in-frame clones only, minus some. The DNA gave D and trimming, while V, J and clone size come from that table. This table has hundreds of thousands of clones, around 88% appearing once. Germline CDR1 reads SGHTA; CDR2 reads FQGNSA. The CDR3 covers 15 residues. The V and J ends lost 4 bases and 2 bases, in that order; junction bases with no gene match: 3. The sequenced sample consisted of peripheral blood. The sequence was obtained from a woman aged 25 to 39 who had recovered from COVID-19. This chain uses TRBV7-2 with TRBJ1-2; 11 positions agree with TRBD1. In DNA form, the CDR3 reads TGTGCCAGCAGCTCCTGGGACAGGGGGAACTATGGCTACACCTTC. This sequence encodes CASSSWDRGNYGYTF.